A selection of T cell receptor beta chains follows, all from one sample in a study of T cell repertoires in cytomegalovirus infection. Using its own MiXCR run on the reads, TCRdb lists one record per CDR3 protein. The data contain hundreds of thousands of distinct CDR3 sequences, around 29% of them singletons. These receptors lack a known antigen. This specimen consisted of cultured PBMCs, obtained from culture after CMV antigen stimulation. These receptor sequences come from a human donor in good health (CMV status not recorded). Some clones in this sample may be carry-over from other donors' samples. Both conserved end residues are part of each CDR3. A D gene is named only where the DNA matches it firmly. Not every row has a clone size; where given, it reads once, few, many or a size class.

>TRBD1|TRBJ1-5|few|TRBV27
CASSSDRGTGQPQHF
TGTGCCAGCAGTTCGGACAGGGGGACGGGACAGCCCCAGCATTTT
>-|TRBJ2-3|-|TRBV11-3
CASSLGAVGDTQYF
TGTGCCAGCAGCTTAGGGGCCGTTGGTGATACGCAGTATTTT
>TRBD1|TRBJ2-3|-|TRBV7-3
CASSRQTGDTQYF
TGTGCCAGCAGCCGGCAGACAGGGGATACGCAGTATTTT
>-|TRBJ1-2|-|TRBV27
CASSLLGSPWYYGYTF
TGTGCCAGCAGTTTATTGGGTAGCCCGTGGTACTATGGCTACACCTTC
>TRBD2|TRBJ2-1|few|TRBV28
CASSFSSGKTYNEQFF
TGTGCCAGCAGTTTTTCGAGCGGGAAGACCTACAATGAGCAGTTCTTC
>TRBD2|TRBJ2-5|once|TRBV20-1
CSASARRLAGVETQYF
TGCAGTGCTAGTGCCCGGAGACTAGCGGGGGTAGAGACCCAGTACTTC
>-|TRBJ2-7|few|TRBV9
CASSVEQGFYEQYF
TGTGCCAGCAGCGTAGAACAGGGATTCTACGAGCAGTACTTC
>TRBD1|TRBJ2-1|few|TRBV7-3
CASSFGDRGRRDEQFF
TGTGCCAGCAGCTTCGGGGACAGGGGACGGAGAGATGAGCAGTTCTTC
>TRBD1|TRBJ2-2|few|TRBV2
CASRPGTALSGELFF
TGTGCCAGCAGACCCGGGACAGCCCTTAGCGGGGAGCTGTTTTTT
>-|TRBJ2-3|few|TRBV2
CASSELLSTDTQYF
TGTGCCAGCAGTGAGCTGTTGAGCACAGATACGCAGTATTTT